Sequencing of this T cell receptor (beta chain) was carried out in a study of T cell responses to AZD1222 COVID-19 vaccine (dated by TCRdb to the early 2020s). Describing the broader study: AZD1222 recipients given second doses at about 4 weeks or at about 12 weeks were pooled, since spike-specific TCR depth and breadth were not found to differ between the two schedules. TCR sequencing covered over 230 trial participants: 200 to 220 given two doses of AZD1222 and 26 given two doses of MenACWY control vaccine. Enrollment into the trials was organized by age into subgroups of 18-55, 56-69 and 70-plus years, and those subgroups contained about 160, 30 and 59 TCR-sequenced participants, respectively. What the work shows at the level of the full study, not this receptor alone: Participants were mostly white British, with more females than males. The authors suggested clonal diversity may have been underestimated. A significant rise in spike-specific TCR breadth and depth was observed after two AZD1222 doses relative to day 0 and relative to MenACWY recipients. Because no samples from the day 14 peak response were available, repertoires could be characterized only after the peak T cell response. Conclusions about previously exposed vaccinees are limited because only six or seven AZD1222 recipients were SARS-CoV-2 seropositive at baseline. Reportedly, almost half of the unique spike-specific TCRs recognized epitopes lying outside the regions that are mutated in the B.1.351 and B.1.1.7 variants. In the small 56-69-year group, the increase in depth fell short of significance, most likely because of low power. CD4 TCRs associated with the vaccine covered the entire spike protein, and the dominant responses were in regions 160-218 and 743-854.

With respect to this clone: The antigen this receptor binds is unknown. The input lacks base qualities; no much larger clone sits a single base away.

V is shortened by 4 bases, J by 5 bases, and the region joining them spans 6 bases. Based on the germline V gene (reference sequence), the CDR1 and CDR2 sequences are SEHNR and FQNEAQ. The CDR3 runs 12 amino acids, cysteine and phenylalanine included. Just CDR3 DNA is preserved here, 36 bases in frame from base 1. The CDR3 regions of human TCRbeta chains were subjected to immunosequencing. Under the source paper's analysis protocol: Repertoire TCRs were checked for matches against a reference library of SARS-CoV-2-specific TCRs that had been generated using the MIRA antigen-specificity platform. Breadth was defined as the fraction of unique TCRs that were SARS-CoV-2-associated. Depth was defined as the fraction of total T cells that were SARS-CoV-2-associated. Using the MIRA data, every spike-specific TCR was mapped to the spike region that the TCR reacted to and assigned to either a CD4 or a CD8 class. Log10-transformed breadth and depth values were compared by one-way ANOVA with Sidak's multiple comparisons tests. The clones in this table, taken by TCRdb from immuneACCESS, are in-frame only. Not every clone is retained; where verified, under half of the shortfall comes from an unresolved V gene, and the cause of the rest is unknown. The V and J calls and clone size were taken over from that table, and D and trimming were inferred from the DNA. The sample has roughly 120,000 clones on record, around 90% of them singletons. The top ten clones comprise roughly 5.7% of the sample.

Explained via the paper, the time point label denotes: baseline before first vaccination. Vaccinee samples were obtained from the UK trials COV001 and COV002, which included a single-blind randomized controlled phase 2/3 trial of AZD1222 (ChAdOx1 nCoV-19) in healthy adults. For TCRbeta chain sequencing, PBMC samples from trial participants were taken at day 0 and at day 28 after the second dose. Sequenced here: peripheral blood, sampled on day 0 of AZD1222 vaccination. In this chain, TRBV7-9 is recombined with TRBJ1-5; the D segment cannot be called with confidence. The TCR comes from an adult in good health. The base sequence is TGTGCCAGCAGCTATCAGGATCAGCCCCAGCATTTT. Its translation is CASSYQDQPQHF.